This TCR beta chain was sequenced during a study of T cells in Graves' hyperthyroidism and ophthalmopathy. Amplified regions were TCR beta CDR3 sequences from RNA transcripts. Carried out on the TCR CDR3, a first-round RT-PCR used the HTBI primer set. TCRdb processed the multiplex PCR reads anew with MiXCR; each CDR3 protein has one entry. Found here are around 300,000 distinct CDR3 sequences, 13% of them singletons; the top ten hold roughly 8%. V trimming: 6 bases; J trimming: 15 bases; junction bases outside the gene matches: 8. Germline V gene lookup returns CDR1 MNHEY and CDR2 SVGEGT. The CDR3 is 13 residues long. In its sample, this clonotype was seen many times.

Material for sequencing was blood. This chain links TRBV6-2 or TRBV6-3 with TRBJ2-1; 13 nucleotides match TRBD2. The receptor's source is a woman aged 30 to 39 with Graves' hyperthyroidism that later progressed to Graves' ophthalmopathy. DNA for the CDR3: TGTGCCAGCAGCTATGGACTAGCGGGAGTGTTGTTCTTC. Translating gives CASSYGLAGVLFF.